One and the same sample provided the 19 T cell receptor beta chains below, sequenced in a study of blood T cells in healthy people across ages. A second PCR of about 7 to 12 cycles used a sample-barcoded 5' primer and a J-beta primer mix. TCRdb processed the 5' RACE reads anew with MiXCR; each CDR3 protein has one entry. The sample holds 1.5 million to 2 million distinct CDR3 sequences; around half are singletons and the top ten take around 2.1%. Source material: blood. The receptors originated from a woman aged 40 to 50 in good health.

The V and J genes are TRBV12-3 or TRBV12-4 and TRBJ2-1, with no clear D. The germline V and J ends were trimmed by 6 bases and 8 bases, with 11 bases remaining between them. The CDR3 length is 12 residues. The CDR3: CASRLTADEQFF. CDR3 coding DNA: TGTGCCAGCAGATTAACGGCGGATGAGCAGTTCTTC.

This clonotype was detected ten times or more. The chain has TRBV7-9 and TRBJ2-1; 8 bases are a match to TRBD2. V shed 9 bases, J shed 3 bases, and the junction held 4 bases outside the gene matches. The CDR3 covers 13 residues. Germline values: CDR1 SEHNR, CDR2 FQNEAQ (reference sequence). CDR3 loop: CASSGAGYNEQFF. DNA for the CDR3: TGTGCCAGTAGCGGGGCCGGCTACAATGAGCAGTTCTTC.

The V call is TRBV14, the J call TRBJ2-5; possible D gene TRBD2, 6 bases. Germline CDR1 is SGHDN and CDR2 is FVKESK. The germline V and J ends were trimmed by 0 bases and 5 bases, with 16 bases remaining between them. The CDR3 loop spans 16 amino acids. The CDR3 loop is CASSQDIGGAGETQYF. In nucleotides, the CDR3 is TGTGCCAGCAGCCAAGATATAGGCGGGGCCGGGGAGACCCAGTACTTC.

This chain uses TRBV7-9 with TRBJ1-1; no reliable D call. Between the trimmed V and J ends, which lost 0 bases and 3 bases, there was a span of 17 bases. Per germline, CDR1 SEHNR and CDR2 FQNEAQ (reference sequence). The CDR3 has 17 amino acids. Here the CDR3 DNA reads TGTGCCAGCAGCTTAGCCCAAACGGCAGGCCTGTACACTGAAGCTTTCTTT. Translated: CASSLAQTAGLYTEAFF.

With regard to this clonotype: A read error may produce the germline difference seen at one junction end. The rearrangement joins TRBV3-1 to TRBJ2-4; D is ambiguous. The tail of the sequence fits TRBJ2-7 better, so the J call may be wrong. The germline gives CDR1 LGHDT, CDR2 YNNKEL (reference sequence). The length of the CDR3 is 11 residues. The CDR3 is CACSRIYEQYF. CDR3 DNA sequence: TGTGCCTGCAGCCGAATCTACGAGCAGTACTTC.

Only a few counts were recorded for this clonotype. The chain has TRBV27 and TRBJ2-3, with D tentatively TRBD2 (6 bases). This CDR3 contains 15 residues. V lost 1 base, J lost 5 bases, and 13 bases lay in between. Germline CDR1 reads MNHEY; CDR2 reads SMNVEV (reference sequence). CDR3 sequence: CASSLFRGEVDTQYF. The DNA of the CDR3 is TGTGCCAGCAGTTTATTCAGAGGGGAGGTAGATACGCAGTATTTT.

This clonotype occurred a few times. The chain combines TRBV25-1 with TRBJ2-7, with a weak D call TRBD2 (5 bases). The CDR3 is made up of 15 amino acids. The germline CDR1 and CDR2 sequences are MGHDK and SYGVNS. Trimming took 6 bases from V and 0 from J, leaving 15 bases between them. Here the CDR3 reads CASRGAGIDSYEQYF. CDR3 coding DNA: TGTGCCAGCAGAGGAGCCGGGATAGACTCCTACGAGCAGTACTTC.

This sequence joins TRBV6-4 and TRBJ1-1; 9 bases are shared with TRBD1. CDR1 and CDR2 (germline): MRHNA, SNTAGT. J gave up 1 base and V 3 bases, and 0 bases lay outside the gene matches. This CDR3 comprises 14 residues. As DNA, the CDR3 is TGTGCCAGCAGTGAGGGACAGGGGAACACTGAAGCTTTCTTT. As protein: CASSEGQGNTEAFF.

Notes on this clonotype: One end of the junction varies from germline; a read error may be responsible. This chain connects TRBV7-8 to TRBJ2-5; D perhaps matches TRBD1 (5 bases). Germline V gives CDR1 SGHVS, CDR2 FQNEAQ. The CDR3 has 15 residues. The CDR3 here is CASSTVGQNQGTQYF. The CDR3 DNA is TGTGCCAGCAGTACGGTGGGGCAAAACCAAGGGACCCAGTACTTC.

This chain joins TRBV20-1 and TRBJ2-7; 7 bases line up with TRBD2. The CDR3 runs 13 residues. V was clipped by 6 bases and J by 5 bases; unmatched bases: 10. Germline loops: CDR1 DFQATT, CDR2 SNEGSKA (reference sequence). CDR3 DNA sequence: TGCAGTGCCCAAGGGCGGGGGAGGAACGAGCAGTACTTC. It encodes CSAQGRGRNEQYF.

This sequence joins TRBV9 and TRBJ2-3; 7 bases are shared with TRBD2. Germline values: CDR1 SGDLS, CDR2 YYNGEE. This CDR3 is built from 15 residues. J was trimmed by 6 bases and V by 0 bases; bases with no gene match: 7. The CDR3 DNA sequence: TGTGCCAGCAGCGTAGAGCTAGCGGCCGGGGATACGCAGTATTTT. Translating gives CASSVELAAGDTQYF.

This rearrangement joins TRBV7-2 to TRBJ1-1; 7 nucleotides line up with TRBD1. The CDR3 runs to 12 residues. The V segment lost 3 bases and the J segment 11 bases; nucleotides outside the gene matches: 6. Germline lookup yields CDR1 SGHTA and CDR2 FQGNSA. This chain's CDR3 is CASSFTTGVAFF. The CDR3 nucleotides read TGTGCCAGCAGCTTTACAACAGGGGTGGCTTTCTTT.

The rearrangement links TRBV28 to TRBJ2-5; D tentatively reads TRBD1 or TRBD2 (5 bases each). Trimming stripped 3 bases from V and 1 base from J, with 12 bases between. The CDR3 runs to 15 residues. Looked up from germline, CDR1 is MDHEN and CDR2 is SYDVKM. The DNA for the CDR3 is TGTGCCAGCAGTTTCGTGGGGGTGCTCCAAGAGACCCAGTACTTC. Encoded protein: CASSFVGVLQETQYF.

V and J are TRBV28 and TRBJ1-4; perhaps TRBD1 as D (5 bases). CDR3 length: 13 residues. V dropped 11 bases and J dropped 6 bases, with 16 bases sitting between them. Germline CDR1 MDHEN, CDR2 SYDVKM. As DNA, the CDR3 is TGTGCCTCATGGCGGGGGAGGTATGAAAAACTGTTTTTT. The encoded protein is CASWRGRYEKLFF.

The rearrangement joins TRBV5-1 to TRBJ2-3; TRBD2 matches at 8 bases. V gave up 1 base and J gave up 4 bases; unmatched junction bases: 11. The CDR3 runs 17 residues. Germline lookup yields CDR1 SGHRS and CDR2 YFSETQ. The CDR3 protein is CASSLKPTGLGADTQYF. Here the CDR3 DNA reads TGCGCCAGCAGCTTGAAGCCTACGGGACTAGGGGCAGATACGCAGTATTTT. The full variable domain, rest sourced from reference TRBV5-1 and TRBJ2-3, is KAGVTQTPRYLIKTRGQQVTLSCSPISGHRSVSWYQQTPGQGLQFLFEYFSETQRNKGNFPGRFSGRQFSNSRSEMNVSTLELGDSALYLCASSLKPTGLGADTQYFGPGTRLTVL.

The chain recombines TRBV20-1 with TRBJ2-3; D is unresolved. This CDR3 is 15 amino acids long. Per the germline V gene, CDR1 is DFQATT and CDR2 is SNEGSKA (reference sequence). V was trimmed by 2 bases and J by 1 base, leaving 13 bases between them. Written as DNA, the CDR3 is TGCAGTGCTAGAACCCCTCCCCTACGCACAGATACGCAGTATTTT. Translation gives CSARTPPLRTDTQYF.

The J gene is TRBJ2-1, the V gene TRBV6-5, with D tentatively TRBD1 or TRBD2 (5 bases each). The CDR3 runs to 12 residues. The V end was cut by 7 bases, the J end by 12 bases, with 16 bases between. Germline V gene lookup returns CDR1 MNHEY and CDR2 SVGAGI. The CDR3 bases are TGTGCCAGCACATCCGGGGCATCCGGGCAGTTCTTC. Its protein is CASTSGASGQFF.

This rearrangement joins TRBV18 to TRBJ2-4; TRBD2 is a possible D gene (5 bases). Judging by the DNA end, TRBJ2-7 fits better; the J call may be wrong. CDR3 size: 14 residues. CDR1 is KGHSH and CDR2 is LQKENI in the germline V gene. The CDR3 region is CASSFRARGYEQYF. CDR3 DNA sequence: TGTGCCAGCTCATTTAGGGCTCGCGGGTACGAGCAGTACTTC.

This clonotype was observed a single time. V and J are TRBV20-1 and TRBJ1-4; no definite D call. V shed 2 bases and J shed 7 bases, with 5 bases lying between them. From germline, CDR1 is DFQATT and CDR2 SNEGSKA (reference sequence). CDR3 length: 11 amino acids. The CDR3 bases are TGCAGTGCTAGACAGAGTGAAAAACTGTTTTTT. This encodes CSARQSEKLFF.